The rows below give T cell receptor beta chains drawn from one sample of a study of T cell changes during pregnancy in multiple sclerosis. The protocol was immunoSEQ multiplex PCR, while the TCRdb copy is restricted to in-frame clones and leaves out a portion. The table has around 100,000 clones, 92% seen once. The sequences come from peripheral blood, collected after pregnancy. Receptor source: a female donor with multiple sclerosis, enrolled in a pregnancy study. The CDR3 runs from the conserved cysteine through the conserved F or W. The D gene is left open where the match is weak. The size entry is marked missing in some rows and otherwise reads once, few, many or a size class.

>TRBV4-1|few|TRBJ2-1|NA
TGCGCCAGCAGCCAAGACGGGGTTCCTGGGCCAGAGCAGTTCTTC
CASSQDGVPGPEQFF
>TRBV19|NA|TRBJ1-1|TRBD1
TGTGCCAGTAGTATCGTGCCAGGGGGCACTGAAGCTTTCTTT
CASSIVPGGTEAFF
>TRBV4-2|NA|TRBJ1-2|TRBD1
TGTGCCAACAGCGGCCGGGACAGGGACTACTATGGCTACACCTTC
CANSGRDRDYYGYTF
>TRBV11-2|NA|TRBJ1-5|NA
TGTGCCAGCAGCTTGACAGATAATCAGCCCCAGCATTTT
CASSLTDNQPQHF
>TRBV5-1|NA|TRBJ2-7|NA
TGCGCCAGCAGCTTGGATCCGGCCGGAACTACCTACGAGCAGTACTTC
CASSLDPAGTTYEQYF
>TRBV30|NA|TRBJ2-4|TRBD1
TGTGCCTGGAGCGGGACAGGGGGTCGGGGAAACATTCAGTACTTC
CAWSGTGGRGNIQYF
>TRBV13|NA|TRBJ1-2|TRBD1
TGTGCCAGCAGCTCGACAGGGCCCTATGGCTACACCTTC
CASSSTGPYGYTF
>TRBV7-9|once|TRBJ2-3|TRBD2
TGTGCCAGCAGCCCTCCTAGCGGGCCTAGCACAGATACGCAGTATTTT
CASSPPSGPSTDTQYF
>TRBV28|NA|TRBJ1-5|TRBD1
TGTGCCAGCAGTCCCATAGGACAGGGCAATCAGCCCCAGCATTTT
CASSPIGQGNQPQHF
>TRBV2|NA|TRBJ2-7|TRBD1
TGTGCCAGCAGTATATCAACTAGGGACAGTCCAGCGTACTTC
CASSISTRDSPAYF
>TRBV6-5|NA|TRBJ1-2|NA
TGTGCCAGCAGCGCTGGGGAGATAGCGGGCTACACCTTC
CASSAGEIAGYTF
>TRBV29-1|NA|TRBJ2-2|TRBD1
TGCAGCGTACAAACAGGGGGCTTCACCGGGGAGCTGTTTTTT
CSVQTGGFTGELFF
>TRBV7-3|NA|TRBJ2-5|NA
TGTGCCAGCAGCACCTACCCAGGGGAGACCCAGTACTTC
CASSTYPGETQYF
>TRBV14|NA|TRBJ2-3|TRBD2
TGTGCCAGCAGCCAAGATTACCCGGGCGGGGGAAACACAGATACGCAGTATTTT
CASSQDYPGGGNTDTQYF
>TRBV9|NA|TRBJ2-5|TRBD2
TGTGCCAGCAGCGTAGTAGGGACTAGCGGGGTCCAAGAGACCCAGTACTTC
CASSVVGTSGVQETQYF
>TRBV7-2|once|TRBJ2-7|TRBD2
TGTGCCAGCAGCTTAGCCAGCGGGGGGGGGCACGAGCAGTACTTC
CASSLASGGGHEQYF
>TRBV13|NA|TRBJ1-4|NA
TGTGCCAGCAGCTTTCGGGGGGAAAAACTGTTTTTT
CASSFRGEKLFF
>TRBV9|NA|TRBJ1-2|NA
TGTGCCAGCAGCCCCGGGAGGGGCTACACCTTC
CASSPGRGYTF
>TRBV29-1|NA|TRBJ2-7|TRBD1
TGCAGCGTTGGAGGGACAGGGAACGGGCAGTACTTC
CSVGGTGNGQYF
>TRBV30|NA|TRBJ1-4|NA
TGTGCCTGGAGACAGGAGACTAATGAAAAACTGTTTTTT
CAWRQETNEKLFF
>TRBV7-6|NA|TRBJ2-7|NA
TGTGCCAGCAGCTTAGGCGTGGGGAGCTCCTACGAGCAGTACTTC
CASSLGVGSSYEQYF
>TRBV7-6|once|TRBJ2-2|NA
TGTGCCAGCAGCTTGAGGGCCCCCGCCGGGGAGCTGTTTTTT
CASSLRAPAGELFF
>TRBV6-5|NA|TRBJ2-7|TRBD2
TGTGCCAGCAGTTACGGTAGCGGGAGAAACGAGCAGTACTTC
CASSYGSGRNEQYF
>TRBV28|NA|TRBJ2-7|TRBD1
TGTGCCAGCAGTTTTCTGGGTACCGGGACAGGGACCTACGAGCAGTACTTC
CASSFLGTGTGTYEQYF
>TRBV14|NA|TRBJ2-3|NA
TGTGCCAGCAGCCAAGTTCTGGCAGGCACAGATACGCAGTATTTT
CASSQVLAGTDTQYF
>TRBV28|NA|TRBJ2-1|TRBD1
TGTGCCAGCATTGGGACAGGGAGGGAATCTGGGAATGAGCAGTTCTTC
CASIGTGRESGNEQFF
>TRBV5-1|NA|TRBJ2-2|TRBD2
TGCGCCAGCAGCTCTAGCGGTGGAGCGAACACCGGGGAGCTGTTTTTT
CASSSSGGANTGELFF
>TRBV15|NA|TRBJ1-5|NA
TGTGCCACCAGCACTCTAGGGGGACGTCGGGGGGGCAATCAGCCCCAGCATTTT
CATSTLGGRRGGNQPQHF
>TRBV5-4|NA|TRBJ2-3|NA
TGTGCCAGCAGCTTGCCGAGATCTAGCACAGATACGCAGTATTTT
CASSLPRSSTDTQYF
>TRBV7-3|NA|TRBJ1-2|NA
TGTGCCAGCAGCTTAGGCCGCAACTATGGCTACACCTTC
CASSLGRNYGYTF
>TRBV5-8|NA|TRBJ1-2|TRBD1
TGTGCCAGCAGCTTACAGGGGCTTAACTATGGCTACACCTTC
CASSLQGLNYGYTF
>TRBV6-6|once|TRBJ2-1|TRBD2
TGTGCCAGCAGTTCAAGCGGGGGGGCATCCTACAATGAGCAGTTCTTC
CASSSSGGASYNEQFF
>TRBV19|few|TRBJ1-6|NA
TGTGCCAGTAGGAGGGTAAATAATTCACCCCTCCACTTT
CASRRVNNSPLHF
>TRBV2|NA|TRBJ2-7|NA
TGTGCCAGCGCATTCTACTACGAGCAGTACTTC
CASAFYYEQYF
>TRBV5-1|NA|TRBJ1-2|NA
TGCGCCAGCAGCTTGGATACAGGCGTCTATGGCTACACCTTC
CASSLDTGVYGYTF
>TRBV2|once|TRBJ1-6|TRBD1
TGTGCCAGCTTGGGACAGGGGAACTCCTATAATTCACCCCTCCACTTT
CASLGQGNSYNSPLHF
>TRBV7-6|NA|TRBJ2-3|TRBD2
TGTGCCAGCAGCTCCCGGGCTAGCGGGAACATAGATACGCAGTATTTT
CASSSRASGNIDTQYF
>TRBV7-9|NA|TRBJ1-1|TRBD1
TGTGCCAGCAGCTTCACAGGGGGAACTGAAGCTTTCTTT
CASSFTGGTEAFF
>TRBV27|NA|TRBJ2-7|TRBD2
TGTGCCAGCAGTTCCTTGGGACTAGCCGCCTACGAGCAGTACTTC
CASSSLGLAAYEQYF
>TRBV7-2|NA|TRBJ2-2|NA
TGTGCCAGCAGCTCCTACAGTGGGCGCGGGGAGCTGTTTTTT
CASSSYSGRGELFF
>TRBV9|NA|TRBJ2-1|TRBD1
TGTGCCAGCAGCGTAACACCCGGGACAGGGTCAAGCTCCTACAATGAGCAGTTCTTC
CASSVTPGTGSSSYNEQFF
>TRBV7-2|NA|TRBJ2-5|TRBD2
TGTGCCTCAGGGACCCCGGGACTAGGCTCGGAGACCCAGTACTTC
CASGTPGLGSETQYF
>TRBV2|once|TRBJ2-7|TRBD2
TGTGCCAGCAGTGATAGCCTAGCGGGAGCTAACGAGCAGTACTTC
CASSDSLAGANEQYF
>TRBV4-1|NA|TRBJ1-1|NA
TGCGCCAGCAGCCGAGCGGGGGAGGGGACTGAAGCTTTCTTT
CASSRAGEGTEAFF
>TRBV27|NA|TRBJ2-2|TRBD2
TGTGCCAGCAGTTTCGGACTAGCGGGAGGGCCCACCGGGGAGCTGTTTTTT
CASSFGLAGGPTGELFF
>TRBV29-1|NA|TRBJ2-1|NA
TGCAGCGTTGAATCTCTCGGTGCAGGGCCCTTCTACAATGAGCAGTTCTTC
CSVESLGAGPFYNEQFF
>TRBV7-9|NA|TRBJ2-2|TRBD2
TGTGCCAGCAGCTTATACCTAGCGGGCACCGGGGAGCTGTTTTTT
CASSLYLAGTGELFF
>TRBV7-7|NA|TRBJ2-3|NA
TGTGCCAGCAGCTTAGCGGGACACCCCACAGATACGCAGTATTTT
CASSLAGHPTDTQYF
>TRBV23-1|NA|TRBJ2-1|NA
TGCGCCAGCAGTCAATCTGGCAGGGACTCCTACAATGAGCAGTTCTTC
CASSQSGRDSYNEQFF
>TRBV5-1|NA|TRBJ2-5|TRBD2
TGCGCCACCCGACTAGCGGGGAAAGAGACCCAGTACTTC
CATRLAGKETQYF
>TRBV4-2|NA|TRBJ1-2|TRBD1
TGTGCCAGCAGCCAAGCAGGGGGCAGATATGGCTACACCTTC
CASSQAGGRYGYTF
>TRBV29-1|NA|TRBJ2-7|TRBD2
TGCAGCGTCTCCAGCGGGGGGGAAGAGCAGTACTTC
CSVSSGGEEQYF
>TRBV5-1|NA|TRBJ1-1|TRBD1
TGCGCCAGCAGTGGACAGGGGAACACTGAAGCTTTCTTT
CASSGQGNTEAFF
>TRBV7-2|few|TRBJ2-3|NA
TGTGCCAGCAGCTTGTTCGGAGATACGCAGTATTTT
CASSLFGDTQYF
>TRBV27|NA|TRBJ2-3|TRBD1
TGTGCCAGCAGTAGGGACAGATTTCCTAGCACAGATACGCAGTATTTT
CASSRDRFPSTDTQYF